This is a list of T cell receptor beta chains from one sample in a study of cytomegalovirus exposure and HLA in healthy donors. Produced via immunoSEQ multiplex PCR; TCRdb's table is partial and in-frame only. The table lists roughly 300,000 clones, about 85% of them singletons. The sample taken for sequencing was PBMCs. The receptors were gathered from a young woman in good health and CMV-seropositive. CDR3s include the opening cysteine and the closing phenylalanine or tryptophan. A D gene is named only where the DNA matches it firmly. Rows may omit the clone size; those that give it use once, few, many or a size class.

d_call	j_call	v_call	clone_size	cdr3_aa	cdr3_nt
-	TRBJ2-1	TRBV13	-	CASSLGTLILSSYNEQFF	TGTGCCAGCAGCTTGGGGACTTTAATACTGAGCTCCTACAATGAGCAGTTCTTC
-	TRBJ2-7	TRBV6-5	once	CASRRDGAYEQYF	TGTGCCAGCAGACGAGACGGAGCCTACGAGCAGTACTTC
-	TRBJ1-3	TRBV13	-	CASTTSYRRYKGNTIYF	TGTGCCAGCACCACTAGCTACAGGCGGTATAAGGGAAACACCATATATTTT
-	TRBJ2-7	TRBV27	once	CASSFNGYEQYF	TGTGCCAGCAGTTTTAACGGCTACGAGCAGTACTTC
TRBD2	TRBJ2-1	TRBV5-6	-	CASSFETSGRNEQFF	TGTGCCAGCAGCTTTGAGACTAGCGGACGAAATGAGCAGTTCTTC
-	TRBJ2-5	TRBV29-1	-	CSVAVFGGPQETQYF	TGCAGCGTTGCTGTGTTCGGGGGGCCACAAGAGACCCAGTACTTC
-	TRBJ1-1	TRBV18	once	CASSPPEGVGEAFF	TGTGCCAGCTCACCACCGGAGGGTGTGGGTGAAGCTTTCTTT
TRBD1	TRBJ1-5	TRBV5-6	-	CASSLAGTGRQPQHF	TGTGCCAGCAGCTTGGCGGGGACAGGGCGTCAGCCCCAGCATTTT
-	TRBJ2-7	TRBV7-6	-	CASSLQSGSYEQYF	TGTGCCAGCAGCTTACAGTCAGGATCCTACGAGCAGTACTTC
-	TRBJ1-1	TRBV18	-	CASSLRSDVNTEAFF	TGTGCCAGCTCTCTCCGATCTGACGTGAACACTGAAGCTTTCTTT
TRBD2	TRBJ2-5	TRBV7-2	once	CASSLTTSGGSTQYF	TGTGCCAGCAGCTTAACAACTAGCGGGGGCTCGACCCAGTACTTC
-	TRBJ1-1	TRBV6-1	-	CASSRVFDTEAFF	TGTGCCAGCAGCAGGGTGTTTGACACTGAAGCTTTCTTT
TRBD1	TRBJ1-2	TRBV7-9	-	CASSREGTVYGYTF	TGTGCCAGCAGCCGGGAAGGGACAGTCTATGGCTACACCTTC
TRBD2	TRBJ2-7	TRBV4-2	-	CASSQETSGSGEQYF	TGTGCCAGCAGCCAAGAGACTAGCGGGAGTGGTGAGCAGTACTTC
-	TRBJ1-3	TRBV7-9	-	CASRDENTIYF	TGTGCCAGCAGGGATGAGAACACCATATATTTT
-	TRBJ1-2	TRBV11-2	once	CASSFDSGPGYTF	TGTGCCAGCAGCTTTGACTCTGGTCCGGGCTACACCTTC
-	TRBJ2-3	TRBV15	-	CATSRQGLGTDTQYF	TGTGCCACCAGCAGACAGGGTTTGGGGACAGATACGCAGTATTTT
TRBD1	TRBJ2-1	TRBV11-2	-	CASSLAADRAYNEQFF	TGTGCCAGCAGCTTAGCGGCGGACAGGGCCTACAATGAGCAGTTCTTC
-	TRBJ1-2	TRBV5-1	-	CASSLQTGQSYGYTF	TGCGCCAGCAGCTTACAAACAGGGCAGAGCTATGGCTACACCTTC
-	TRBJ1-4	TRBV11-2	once	CASSPGQTFNEKLFF	TGTGCCAGCAGCCCCGGACAGACCTTTAATGAAAAACTGTTTTTT
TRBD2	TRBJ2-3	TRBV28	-	CASIPYPGTSDSTDTQYF	TGTGCCAGCATTCCATACCCCGGGACTAGCGATAGCACAGATACGCAGTATTTT
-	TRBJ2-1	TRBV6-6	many	CASSYRDSYNEQFF	TGTGCCAGCAGTTACCGGGACTCCTACAATGAGCAGTTCTTC
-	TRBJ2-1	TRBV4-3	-	CASSQEGRVYNEQFF	TGCGCCAGCAGCCAAGAGGGCAGGGTGTACAATGAGCAGTTCTTC
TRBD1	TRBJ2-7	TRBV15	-	CATSSDRGFEQYF	TGTGCCACCAGCAGTGACAGGGGTTTTGAGCAGTACTTC
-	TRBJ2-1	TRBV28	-	CASSLPLVASDEQFF	TGTGCCAGCAGTTTACCATTGGTAGCGAGCGATGAGCAGTTCTTC
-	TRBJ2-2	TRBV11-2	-	CASRHTGELFF	TGTGCCAGCAGACACACCGGGGAGCTGTTTTTT
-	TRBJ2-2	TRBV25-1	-	CASSVPLGDTGELFF	TGTGCCAGCAGTGTGCCCCTTGGGGACACCGGGGAGCTGTTTTTT
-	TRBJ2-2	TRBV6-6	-	CASSYSGSPGELFF	TGTGCCAGCAGTTATAGTGGATCCCCCGGGGAGCTGTTTTTT
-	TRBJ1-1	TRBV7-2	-	CASSRLTGSMNTEAFF	TGTGCCAGCAGCCGCCTGACAGGCTCCATGAACACTGAAGCTTTCTTT
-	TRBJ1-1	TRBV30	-	CACDQDKGREAFF	TGTGCCTGCGATCAGGACAAGGGCCGTGAAGCTTTCTTT
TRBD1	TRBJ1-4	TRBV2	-	CASSPRTGKNEKLFF	TGTGCCAGCAGTCCACGGACAGGGAAGAATGAAAAACTGTTTTTT
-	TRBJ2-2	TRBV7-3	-	CASSQQPNTGELFF	TGTGCCAGCAGTCAACAGCCGAACACCGGGGAGCTGTTTTTT
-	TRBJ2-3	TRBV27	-	CASSTRGLAWGTDTQYF	TGTGCCAGCAGTACTCGAGGACTCGCTTGGGGCACAGATACGCAGTATTTT
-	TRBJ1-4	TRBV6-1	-	CASSVQRGTNEKLFF	TGTGCCAGCAGTGTTCAAAGGGGAACTAATGAAAAACTGTTTTTT
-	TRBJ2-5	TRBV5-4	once	CASSLGGPETQYF	TGTGCCAGCAGCTTGGGAGGGCCAGAGACCCAGTACTTC
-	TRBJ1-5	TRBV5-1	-	CASSRAIDQPQHF	TGCGCCAGCAGCCGGGCGATAGATCAGCCCCAGCATTTT
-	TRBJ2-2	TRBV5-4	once	CASSLSGPTGELFF	TGTGCCAGCAGCTTGTCAGGGCCCACCGGGGAGCTGTTTTTT
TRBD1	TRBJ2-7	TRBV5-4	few	CASSDRSGTGRSYEQYF	TGTGCCAGCAGCGATAGATCCGGGACAGGGAGGTCCTACGAGCAGTACTTC
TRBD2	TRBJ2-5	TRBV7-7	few	CASSLTSAETQYF	TGTGCCAGCAGCCTGACTAGCGCGGAGACCCAGTACTTC
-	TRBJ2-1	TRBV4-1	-	CASSLSPGAYNEQFF	TGCGCCAGCAGCCTTAGTCCGGGGGCCTACAATGAGCAGTTCTTC
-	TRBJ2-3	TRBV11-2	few	CASSWGATSTDTQYF	TGTGCCAGCAGTTGGGGGGCAACTAGCACAGATACGCAGTATTTT
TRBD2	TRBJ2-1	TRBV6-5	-	CASSPGGAYNEQFF	TGTGCCAGCAGCCCGGGGGGGGCCTACAATGAGCAGTTCTTC
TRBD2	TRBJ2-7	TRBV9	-	CASSVEPRGGGYEQYF	TGTGCCAGCAGCGTAGAACCCCGGGGGGGCGGCTACGAGCAGTACTTC
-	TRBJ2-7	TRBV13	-	CASSLGGVVYEQYF	TGTGCCAGCAGCTTAGGCGGCGTCGTCTACGAGCAGTACTTC
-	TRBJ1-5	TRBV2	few	CASSDPNQPQHF	TGTGCCAGCAGTGATCCAAATCAGCCCCAGCATTTT